This entry is about one T cell receptor (beta chain). The germline V and J ends were trimmed by 0 bases and 3 bases, with 13 bases remaining between them. The germline V gene encodes CDR1 SGHDT and CDR2 YYEEEE. The CDR3 totals 15 residues. The data originate from a study of blood T cell repertoires in COVID-19. Produced via immunoSEQ multiplex PCR; TCRdb's table is partial and in-frame only. The table records roughly 350,000 clones, approximately 90% of them present only once. The chain combines TRBV5-6 with TRBJ2-7; D uncertain. The material sequenced was peripheral blood. The TCR originated in a woman aged 18-29 years who had recovered from COVID-19. The CDR3 region is CASSLVRPQVYEQYV. The DNA for the CDR3 is TGTGCCAGCAGCTTGGTGCGCCCCCAAGTCTACGAGCAGTACGTC.